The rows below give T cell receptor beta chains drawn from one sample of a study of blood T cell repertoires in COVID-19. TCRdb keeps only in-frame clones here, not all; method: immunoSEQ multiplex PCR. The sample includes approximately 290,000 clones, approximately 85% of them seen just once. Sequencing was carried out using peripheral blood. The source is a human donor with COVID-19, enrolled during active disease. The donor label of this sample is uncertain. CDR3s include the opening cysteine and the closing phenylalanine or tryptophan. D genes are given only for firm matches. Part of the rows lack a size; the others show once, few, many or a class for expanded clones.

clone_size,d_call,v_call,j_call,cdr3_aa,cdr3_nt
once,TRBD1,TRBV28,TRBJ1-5,CASSSGGLRNQPQHF,TGTGCCAGCAGTTCAGGGGGCTTACGCAATCAGCCCCAGCATTTT
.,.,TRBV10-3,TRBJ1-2,CAISETDANYGYTF,TGTGCCATCAGCGAGACAGACGCTAACTATGGCTACACCTTC
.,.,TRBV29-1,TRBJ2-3,CSVSKGGTDTQYF,TGCAGCGTTTCGAAGGGAGGCACAGATACGCAGTATTTT
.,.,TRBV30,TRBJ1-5,CAWSVQVNQPQHF,TGTGCCTGGAGTGTACAGGTCAATCAGCCCCAGCATTTT
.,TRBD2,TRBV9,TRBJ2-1,CASSGTSGRAPNEQFF,TGTGCCAGCAGCGGGACTAGCGGGAGGGCTCCCAATGAGCAGTTCTTC
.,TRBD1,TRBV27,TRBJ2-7,CASTTWGQGNISSYEQYF,TGTGCCAGCACCACTTGGGGACAGGGGAATATTAGTTCCTACGAGCAGTACTTC
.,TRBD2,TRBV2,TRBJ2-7,CASSELAGEGHEQYF,TGTGCCAGCAGTGAACTAGCGGGAGAAGGCCACGAGCAGTACTTC
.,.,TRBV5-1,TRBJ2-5,CASSLLHGETQYF,TGCGCCAGCAGCCTATTACACGGGGAGACCCAGTACTTC
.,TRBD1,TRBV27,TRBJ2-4,CASRPLTGGTIQYF,TGTGCCAGCAGACCCCTTACAGGGGGTACCATTCAGTACTTC
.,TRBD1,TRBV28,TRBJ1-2,CATRRTGGRGYGYTF,TGTGCCACCAGGCGCACAGGGGGAAGGGGCTATGGCTACACCTTC
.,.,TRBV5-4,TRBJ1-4,CASSYPGQYEKLFF,TGTGCCAGCAGCTACCCGGGACAATACGAAAAACTGTTTTTT
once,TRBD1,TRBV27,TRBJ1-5,CASRPTGRNQPQHF,TGTGCCAGCAGACCGACAGGGCGAAATCAGCCCCAGCATTTT
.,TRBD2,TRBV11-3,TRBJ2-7,CASSSGTSGSSYEQYF,TGTGCCAGCAGCTCCGGGACTAGCGGGAGCTCCTACGAGCAGTACTTC
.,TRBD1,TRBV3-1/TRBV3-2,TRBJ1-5,CASSLGTGGNQPQHF,TGTGCCAGCAGCCTCGGGACAGGGGGCAATCAGCCCCAGCATTTT
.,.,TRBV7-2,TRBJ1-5,CASSPGRTNQPQHF,TGTGCCAGCAGCCCCGGGAGAACCAATCAGCCCCAGCATTTT
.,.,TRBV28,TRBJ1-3,CASLSPGNTIYF,TGTGCCAGTCTATCCCCCGGAAACACCATATATTTT
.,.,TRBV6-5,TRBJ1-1,CASSSLGGTEAFF,TGTGCCAGCAGTTCTCTGGGGGGTACTGAAGCTTTCTTT
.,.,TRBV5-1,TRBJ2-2,CASSWRGAGELFF,TGCGCCAGCAGCTGGAGAGGCGCCGGGGAGCTGTTTTTT
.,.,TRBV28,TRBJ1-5,CASSLPQAYQPQHF,TGTGCCAGCAGTTTACCTCAGGCTTATCAGCCCCAGCATTTT
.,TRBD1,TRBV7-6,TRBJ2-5,CASSAQTGIQETQYF,TGTGCCAGCAGCGCCCAGACAGGGATTCAAGAGACCCAGTACTTC
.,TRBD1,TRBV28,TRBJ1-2,CASSFATGSNYGYTF,TGTGCCAGCAGTTTCGCGACAGGGTCTAACTATGGCTACACCTTC